The rows below give T cell receptor beta chains drawn from one sample of a study of CD8+CD57+ T cells in acquired aplastic anemia. TCRdb re-derived calls from the reads in MiXCR, one entry per CDR3 protein. Found here are under 250,000 distinct CDR3 sequences, around half of them singletons; the top ten hold less than 9%. The specimen was sorted CD4+, CD8+, or CD8+CD57+ T cells (not recorded which) from PBMCs. These receptors originate from a human donor with aplastic anemia. Both conserved end residues are trimmed from each CDR3. The listing skips clone size in some rows; elsewhere it reads once, few, many or a size class.

J: TRBJ2-4
V: TRBV20-1
size: few
CDR3: SARDKVPGLSIAKNIQY

J: TRBJ2-7
V: TRBV2
size: -
CDR3: ASSENPWRFQY

J: TRBJ1-1
V: TRBV12-3/TRBV12-4
size: many
CDR3: ASTNWGRGDTEAF

J: TRBJ2-7
V: TRBV5-1
size: -
CDR3: ASSWGGVQGAYEQY

J: TRBJ2-1
V: TRBV19
size: many
CDR3: ASSLAGGIFNEQF

J: TRBJ2-7
V: TRBV7-2
size: -
CDR3: ASSLNRDHEQY

J: TRBJ1-2
V: TRBV7-9
size: many
CDR3: ASNPAGGSPNYGYT

J: TRBJ1-2
V: TRBV20-1
size: -
CDR3: SASGGEVYGYT

J: TRBJ2-7
V: TRBV2
size: -
CDR3: ASSVGNEQY

J: TRBJ2-1
V: TRBV24-1
size: many
CDR3: ATRGAYNEQF

J: TRBJ1-2
V: TRBV7-2
size: -
CDR3: ASSFNRGSGYGYA

J: TRBJ2-1
V: TRBV6-4
size: many
CDR3: ASSGRDGNEQF

J: TRBJ1-5
V: TRBV10-3
size: -
CDR3: AISERQSNQPQH

J: TRBJ2-7
V: TRBV6-2/TRBV6-3
size: -
CDR3: ASSYPEAIVQVPNEQY

J: TRBJ1-6
V: TRBV15
size: -
CDR3: ATSSYREESPLH

J: TRBJ2-5
V: TRBV6-5
size: many
CDR3: ASSYKSLGRETQY

J: TRBJ1-1
V: TRBV30
size: -
CDR3: AWEGPNTEAF

J: TRBJ1-2
V: TRBV10-3
size: once
CDR3: AISPGAPHYGYT

J: TRBJ2-7
V: TRBV6-5
size: few
CDR3: AIARGLGYEQY

J: TRBJ2-2
V: TRBV7-7
size: many
CDR3: ASSLGLAGGPNTGELF

J: TRBJ1-2
V: TRBV15
size: -
CDR3: ATSVYGGENYGYT

J: TRBJ2-1
V: TRBV6-5
size: many
CDR3: ASNYPDNEQF

J: TRBJ2-2
V: TRBV20-1
size: once
CDR3: SASSGGSGELF

J: TRBJ2-2
V: TRBV2
size: -
CDR3: ASSPGGDKVLF

J: TRBJ2-5
V: TRBV7-2
size: -
CDR3: ASSSRAPQETQY

J: TRBJ2-7
V: TRBV20-1
size: -
CDR3: SASYRGQEQY

J: TRBJ1-5
V: TRBV19
size: many
CDR3: ASSFGPSNQPQH

J: TRBJ2-1
V: TRBV4-1
size: few
CDR3: ASSQTLGGSYNEQF

J: TRBJ1-4
V: TRBV7-8
size: -
CDR3: ASSLRQGGEKLF

J: TRBJ1-1
V: TRBV4-1
size: few
CDR3: ASSQDTGVTEAF

J: TRBJ1-1
V: TRBV28
size: -
CDR3: ASSFQDRAEAF

J: TRBJ2-7
V: TRBV10-3
size: -
CDR3: AISDKNPTYEQY

J: TRBJ1-6
V: TRBV20-1
size: -
CDR3: SARDRGQESSPLH

J: TRBJ1-1
V: TRBV7-2
size: many
CDR3: ASSFGRGEGF

J: TRBJ2-7
V: TRBV2
size: -
CDR3: ASSLTTRQWQY

J: TRBJ2-4
V: TRBV14
size: once
CDR3: ASSPSEAKNIQY

J: TRBJ1-2
V: TRBV25-1
size: few
CDR3: ASSVPFRVAIFLCANYGYT

J: TRBJ1-5
V: TRBV19
size: -
CDR3: ASSGQPQH

J: TRBJ2-1
V: TRBV7-6
size: many
CDR3: ASGSTSSYNEQF

J: TRBJ2-1
V: TRBV20-1
size: many
CDR3: SARDVSGEINEQF

J: TRBJ2-5
V: TRBV7-9
size: -
CDR3: ASSSSSGGFYGEETQY

J: TRBJ2-3
V: TRBV29-1
size: many
CDR3: SVEGRQDTQY

J: TRBJ1-4
V: TRBV27
size: -
CDR3: ASRPGTAPTNEKLF